Detailed here is one TCR beta chain. TCRdb ran MiXCR on the RT-PCR reads and lists one entry per CDR3 protein. The sample consists of about 540,000 distinct CDR3 sequences, less than 25% of them appearing once. The entry originates in a study of response to subunit inactivated influenza vaccine. The same data also went into a second study, on T cells expressing NK-cell markers. As that report states: The TCR beta cDNA came from 5'RACE template switching with UMIs.

This TCR came from a man aged 50 to 59 who received an inactivated influenza vaccine. Source: CD4+ T cells sorted from PBMCs, taken 11 to 12 days after vaccination.

The DNA of the CDR3 is TGTGCCAGCAGTGGACAGGGCTACACCGGGGAGCTGTTTTTT. Encoded protein: CASSGQGYTGELFF. V and J are TRBV6-1 and TRBJ2-2, with TRBD1 identical over 7 bases. Germline trimming cut 4 bases from V and 3 bases from J; bases unmatched to any gene: 2. The CDR3 has 14 residues. Per the germline V gene, CDR1 is MNHNS and CDR2 is SASEGT.